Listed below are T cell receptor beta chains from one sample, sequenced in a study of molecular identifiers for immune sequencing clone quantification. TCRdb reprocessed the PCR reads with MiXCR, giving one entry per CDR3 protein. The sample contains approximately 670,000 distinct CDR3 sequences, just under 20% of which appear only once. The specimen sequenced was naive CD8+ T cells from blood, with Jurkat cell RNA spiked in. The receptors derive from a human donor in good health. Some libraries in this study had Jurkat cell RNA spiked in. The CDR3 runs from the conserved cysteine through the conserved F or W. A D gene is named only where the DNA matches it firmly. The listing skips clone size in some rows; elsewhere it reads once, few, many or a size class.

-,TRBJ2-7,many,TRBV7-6,CASSLAWGRGGGEQYF,TGTGCCAGCAGCTTAGCCTGGGGCAGGGGAGGCGGCGAGCAGTACTTC
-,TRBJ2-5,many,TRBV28,CASSPPQESRETQYF,TGTGCCAGCAGCCCCCCCCAGGAGTCTCGGGAGACCCAGTACTTC
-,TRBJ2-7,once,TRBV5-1,CASSMEGNEQYF,TGCGCCAGCAGCATGGAGGGGAACGAGCAGTACTTC
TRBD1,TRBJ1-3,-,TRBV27,CASRFRGTGGYAGNTIYF,TGTGCCAGCAGGTTCCGTGGGACAGGGGGTTACGCTGGAAACACCATATATTTT
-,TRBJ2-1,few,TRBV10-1,CASSARPGNYEQFF,TGCGCCAGCAGTGCCCGGCCCGGCAACTATGAGCAGTTCTTC
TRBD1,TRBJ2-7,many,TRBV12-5,CASGLSVVTGSSYEQYF,TGTGCTAGTGGTTTGTCGGTCGTGACAGGGAGCTCCTACGAGCAGTACTTC
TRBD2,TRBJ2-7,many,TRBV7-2,CASSYSGGAYEQYF,TGTGCCAGCAGCTATAGCGGGGGAGCCTACGAGCAGTACTTC
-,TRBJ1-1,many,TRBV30,CAWSVEENTEAFF,TGTGCCTGGAGTGTTGAGGAGAACACTGAAGCTTTCTTT
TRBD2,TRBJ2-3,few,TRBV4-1,CASSPEGLAGFQPTDTQYF,TGCGCCAGCAGCCCAGAGGGCCTAGCGGGGTTTCAGCCAACAGATACGCAGTATTTT
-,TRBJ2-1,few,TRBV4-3,CASSQGARATYNEQFF,TGCGCCAGCAGCCAAGGCGCGAGGGCGACCTACAATGAGCAGTTCTTC
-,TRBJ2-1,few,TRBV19,CASSHGGQGEQFF,TGTGCCAGTAGTCATGGAGGGCAGGGTGAGCAGTTCTTC
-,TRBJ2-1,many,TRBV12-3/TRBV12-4,CASTDSSYNEQFF,TGTGCCAGTACGGACTCCTCCTACAATGAGCAGTTCTTC
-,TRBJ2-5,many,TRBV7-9,CASKVADQETQYF,TGTGCTAGCAAGGTCGCCGACCAAGAGACCCAGTACTTC
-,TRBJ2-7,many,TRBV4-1,CASSQILERGEQYF,TGCGCCAGCAGCCAGATACTAGAGAGAGGCGAGCAGTACTTC
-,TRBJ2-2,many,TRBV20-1,CSATQAGELFF,TGCAGTGCGACACAAGCCGGGGAGCTGTTTTTT
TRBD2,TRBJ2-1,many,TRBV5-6,CASSLGTSFNEQFF,TGTGCCAGCAGCTTGGGGACTAGCTTTAATGAGCAGTTCTTC
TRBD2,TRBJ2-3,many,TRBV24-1,CATSDSAREVTDTQYF,TGTGCCACCAGTGATTCGGCGCGGGAGGTGACAGATACGCAGTATTTT
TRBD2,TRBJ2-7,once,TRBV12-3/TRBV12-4,CASSTGLRVYEQYF,TGTGCCAGTAGTACGGGACTACGTGTTTACGAGCAGTACTTC
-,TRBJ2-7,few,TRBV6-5,CASSYSKTGFYEQYF,TGTGCCAGCAGTTACTCCAAAACAGGTTTCTACGAGCAGTACTTC
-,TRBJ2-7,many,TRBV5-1,CASSLPVRENDEQYF,TGCGCCAGCAGCCTCCCGGTCAGGGAGAATGATGAGCAGTACTTC
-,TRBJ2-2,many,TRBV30,CACRGLETGELFF,TGTGCCTGCCGGGGCCTCGAGACCGGGGAGCTGTTTTTT
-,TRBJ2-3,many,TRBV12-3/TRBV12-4,CASSAQGGSTDTQYF,TGTGCCAGCAGTGCCCAGGGGGGTAGCACAGATACGCAGTATTTT
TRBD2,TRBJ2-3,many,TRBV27,CASSLSSGPQYF,TGTGCCAGCAGTTTATCTAGCGGGCCGCAGTATTTT
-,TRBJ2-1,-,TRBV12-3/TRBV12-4,CASTAQSTYNEQFF,TGTGCCAGCACCGCACAGTCGACTTACAATGAGCAGTTCTTC
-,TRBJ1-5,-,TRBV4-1,CASSHGAGVSGNQPQHF,TGCGCCAGCAGCCATGGAGCCGGGGTATCAGGAAATCAGCCCCAGCATTTT
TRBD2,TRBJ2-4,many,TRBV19,CASSGGTSGGLAKNIQYF,TGTGCCAGTAGCGGAGGGACTAGCGGGGGTCTAGCCAAAAACATTCAGTACTTC
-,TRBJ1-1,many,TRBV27,CASSLLSSNTEAFF,TGTGCCAGCAGTTTGTTAAGCTCGAACACTGAAGCTTTCTTT
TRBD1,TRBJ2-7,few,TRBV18,CASSPNRGRPYEQYF,TGTGCCAGCTCACCAAACAGGGGGCGCCCCTACGAGCAGTACTTC
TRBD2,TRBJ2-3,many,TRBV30,CAWSGEREGTDTQYF,TGTGCCTGGAGTGGTGAGCGGGAGGGCACAGATACGCAGTATTTT
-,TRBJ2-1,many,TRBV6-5,CASSIGTAWRINEQFF,TGTGCCAGCAGTATAGGGACCGCGTGGCGTATCAATGAGCAGTTCTTC
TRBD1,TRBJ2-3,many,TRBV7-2,CASSLDLTGGATDTQYF,TGTGCCAGCAGCTTAGATCTTACAGGGGGCGCAACAGATACGCAGTATTTT
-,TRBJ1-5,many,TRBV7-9,CASSPGVNEPQHF,TGTGCCAGCAGCCCAGGAGTTAATGAGCCCCAGCATTTT
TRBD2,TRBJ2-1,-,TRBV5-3,CASSWTSLDEQFF,TGTGCCAGCAGCTGGACTAGTTTGGATGAGCAGTTCTTC
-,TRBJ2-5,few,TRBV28,CASSLGVTGKETQYF,TGTGCCAGCAGCCTTGGGGTGACGGGTAAAGAGACCCAGTACTTC
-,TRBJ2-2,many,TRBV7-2,CASRPPPDQQEVGELFF,TGTGCCAGCCGACCCCCCCCTGACCAACAGGAAGTCGGGGAGCTGTTTTTT
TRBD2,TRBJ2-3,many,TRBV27,CASSLSPPAGGLDTQYF,TGTGCCAGCAGTTTATCGCCCCCAGCGGGGGGTCTAGATACGCAGTATTTT
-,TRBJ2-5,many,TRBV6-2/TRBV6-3,CASSYLRENQETQYF,TGTGCCAGCAGTTACTTGAGGGAAAACCAAGAGACCCAGTACTTC
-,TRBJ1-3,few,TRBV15,CATRRDRTSGNTIYF,TGTGCCACCAGGAGGGATCGGACGTCTGGAAACACCATATATTTT
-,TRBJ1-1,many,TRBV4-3,CASSQEVSGYTEAFF,TGCGCCAGCAGCCAAGAGGTGTCGGGGTACACTGAAGCTTTCTTT
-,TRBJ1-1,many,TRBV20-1,CSVWDPIMNTEAFF,TGCAGTGTATGGGACCCGATTATGAACACTGAAGCTTTCTTT
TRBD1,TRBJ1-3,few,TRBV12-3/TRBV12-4,CASSLDRGGENTIYF,TGTGCCAGCAGTTTGGACAGGGGAGGCGAAAACACCATATATTTT
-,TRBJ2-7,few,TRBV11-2,CASSLDITRFHEQYF,TGTGCCAGCAGCTTAGATATAACGCGTTTCCACGAGCAGTACTTC
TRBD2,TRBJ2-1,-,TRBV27,CASSLRLAGPNEQFF,TGTGCCAGCAGTTTACGACTAGCGGGACCCAATGAGCAGTTCTTC
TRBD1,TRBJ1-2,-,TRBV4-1,CAGSQEVTGDYYGYTF,TGCGCCGGCAGCCAAGAGGTGACAGGGGACTACTATGGCTACACCTTC
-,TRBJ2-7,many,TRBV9,CASSVEDTYPAEQYF,TGTGCCAGCAGCGTAGAAGACACCTACCCCGCCGAGCAGTACTTC
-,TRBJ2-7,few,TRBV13,CASSPPARGHYEQYF,TGTGCCAGCAGCCCCCCTGCGCGGGGGCACTACGAGCAGTACTTC
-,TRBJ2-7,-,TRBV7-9,CASTGPGSNEQYF,TGTGCCAGCACTGGCCCAGGGTCCAACGAGCAGTACTTC
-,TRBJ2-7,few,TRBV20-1,CSARDRAGWAYEQYF,TGCAGTGCTAGAGATCGGGCAGGGTGGGCCTACGAGCAGTACTTC
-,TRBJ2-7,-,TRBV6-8,CASSYSTPGFYEQYF,TGTGCCAGCAGTTACTCGACACCGGGGTTCTACGAGCAGTACTTC
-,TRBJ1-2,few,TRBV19,CASSIGILDGYTF,TGTGCCAGTAGTATTGGCATTCTTGACGGCTACACCTTC
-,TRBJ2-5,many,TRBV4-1,CASSQGGTQYF,TGCGCCAGCAGCCAAGGAGGGACCCAGTACTTC
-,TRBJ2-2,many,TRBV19,CALRQDGGELFF,TGTGCGCTACGACAGGACGGCGGGGAGCTGTTTTTT
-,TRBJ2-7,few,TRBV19,CASSMLGSQRYEQYF,TGTGCCAGTAGTATGCTAGGGAGCCAGCGCTACGAGCAGTACTTC
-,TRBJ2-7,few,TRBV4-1,CASSQRTGGHYEQYF,TGCGCCAGCAGCCAACGTACCGGGGGGCACTACGAGCAGTACTTC
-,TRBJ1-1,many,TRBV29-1,CSVAVLNLNTEAFF,TGCAGCGTCGCCGTACTCAACTTGAACACTGAAGCTTTCTTT